This entry describes one TCR beta chain. The sample originates from a study of blood T cell repertoires in COVID-19. Across the study: Specimens from acute and convalescent COVID-19 originated in the United States, Italy and Spain. The analysed material was cDNA or gDNA that came from T cells, B-cell-depleted T cells, or PBMCs.

Seattle participants joined during active infection and were tracked over time. CDR1 is SGHAT, CDR2 FQNNGV, per germline. V lost 3 bases and J lost 7; bases outside the gene matches: 3. The CDR3 runs to 13 residues. Original analysis: Amplification from reference gene primers served as the basis for estimated nucleated cell counts. Using immunoSEQ multiplex PCR, the repertoire was profiled, and TCRdb retains in-frame clones only, with some absent. That table furnishes V, J and clone size, whereas the DNA furnished D and trimming. There are over 130,000 clones in the sample; 88% occur only once, and under 3% lies in the top ten.

This receptor was identified in a human donor with COVID-19, enrolled during active disease. The donor label of this sample is uncertain. This chain connects TRBV11-2 to TRBJ2-7; 10 positions match TRBD2. Sequenced input: peripheral blood. CDR3 amino acids: CASSFEAGGEQYF. CDR3 bases: TGTGCCAGCAGCTTCGAAGCGGGAGGGGAGCAGTACTTC.